The rows below give T cell receptor beta chains drawn from one sample of a study of T cell clonotyping in hematopoietic cell transplantation. The repertoire was sequenced with immunoSEQ multiplex PCR; TCRdb's copy has only in-frame clones and lacks some. The sample records more than 20,000 clones, approximately 80% being singletons. Sequences were derived from peripheral blood mononuclear cells, sampled before stem cell transplant. These receptors were obtained from a woman aged 55-70 years with acute myeloid leukemia. Some clones in this sample may be carry-over from other donors' samples. CDR3s leave out the opening cysteine and the closing phenylalanine or tryptophan. Clone size appears in some rows only: once, few, many, or a class for an expanded clone.

clone_size: .
v_call: TRBV27
j_call: TRBJ1-1
cdr3_aa: ASSVRENTEAF

clone_size: .
v_call: TRBV2
j_call: TRBJ1-6
cdr3_aa: ASSEAWSNSPLH

clone_size: once
v_call: TRBV19
j_call: TRBJ1-4
cdr3_aa: ASSNLPGRGNEKLF

clone_size: .
v_call: TRBV10-3
j_call: TRBJ2-3
cdr3_aa: AIRTTSGSGTQY

clone_size: once
v_call: TRBV19
j_call: TRBJ2-2
cdr3_aa: ASTGTANTGELF

clone_size: .
v_call: TRBV7-2
j_call: TRBJ2-7
cdr3_aa: ASSLPSGSNEQY

clone_size: .
v_call: TRBV25-1
j_call: TRBJ2-3
cdr3_aa: ASSAHTDTQY

clone_size: .
v_call: TRBV6-1
j_call: TRBJ1-5
cdr3_aa: ASSAQGVRQPQH

clone_size: few
v_call: TRBV19
j_call: TRBJ2-7
cdr3_aa: ASTSTHTPYEQY

clone_size: .
v_call: TRBV19
j_call: TRBJ2-3
cdr3_aa: ASSPWTGADTQY

clone_size: .
v_call: TRBV29-1
j_call: TRBJ1-2
cdr3_aa: SAGGGYGYT

clone_size: .
v_call: TRBV5-1
j_call: TRBJ2-7
cdr3_aa: ASSLGFSYEQY

clone_size: .
v_call: TRBV27
j_call: TRBJ2-3
cdr3_aa: ASSSNLGLAGDTQY

clone_size: .
v_call: TRBV6-5
j_call: TRBJ1-2
cdr3_aa: ASSRAGPGGYT

clone_size: .
v_call: TRBV4-1
j_call: TRBJ2-1
cdr3_aa: ASSHEPGQGPYNEQF

clone_size: .
v_call: TRBV6-5
j_call: TRBJ2-7
cdr3_aa: ASSYSPGTTTYEQY

clone_size: once
v_call: TRBV7-6
j_call: TRBJ2-7
cdr3_aa: ASSSTQHEQY

clone_size: .
v_call: TRBV7-2
j_call: TRBJ2-7
cdr3_aa: ASSLSSGMNSYEQY

clone_size: .
v_call: TRBV10-3
j_call: TRBJ2-7
cdr3_aa: AISYSSSYEQY

clone_size: .
v_call: TRBV5-6
j_call: TRBJ2-5
cdr3_aa: ASSFLAGGAETQY

clone_size: .
v_call: TRBV29-1
j_call: TRBJ1-1
cdr3_aa: SVGGGVNTEAF

clone_size: .
v_call: TRBV11-2
j_call: TRBJ2-2
cdr3_aa: ASSLRGDANTGELF

clone_size: .
v_call: TRBV28
j_call: TRBJ2-7
cdr3_aa: ASSLTGLSSYEQY

clone_size: few
v_call: TRBV25-1
j_call: TRBJ1-1
cdr3_aa: ASSDNRGLNTEAF